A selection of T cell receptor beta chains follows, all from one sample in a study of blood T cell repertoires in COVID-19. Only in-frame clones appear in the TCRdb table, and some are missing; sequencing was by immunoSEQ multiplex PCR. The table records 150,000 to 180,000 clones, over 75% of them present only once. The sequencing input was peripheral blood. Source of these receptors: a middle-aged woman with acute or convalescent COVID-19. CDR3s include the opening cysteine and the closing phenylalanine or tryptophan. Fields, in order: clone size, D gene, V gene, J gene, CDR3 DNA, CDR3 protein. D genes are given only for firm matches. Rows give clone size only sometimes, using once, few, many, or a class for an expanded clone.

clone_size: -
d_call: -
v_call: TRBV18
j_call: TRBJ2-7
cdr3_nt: TGTGCCAGCTCACCAGAAGGAGGGTCCCCCACCTACGAGCAGTACTTC
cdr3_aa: CASSPEGGSPTYEQYF

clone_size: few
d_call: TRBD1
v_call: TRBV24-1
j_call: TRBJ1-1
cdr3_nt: TGTGCCACCAGTGAACGTGGGACAGGGAGACGAACTGAAGCTTTCTTT
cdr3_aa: CATSERGTGRRTEAFF

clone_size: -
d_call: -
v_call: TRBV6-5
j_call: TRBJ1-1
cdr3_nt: TGTGCCAGCAGTTACTTTGGGGCCAGGAACACTGAAGCTTTCTTT
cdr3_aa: CASSYFGARNTEAFF

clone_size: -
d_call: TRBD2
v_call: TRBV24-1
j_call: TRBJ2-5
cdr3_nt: TGTGCCACCAGTGATGCGGGGGGGCTGCAGACCCAGTACTTC
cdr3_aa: CATSDAGGLQTQYF

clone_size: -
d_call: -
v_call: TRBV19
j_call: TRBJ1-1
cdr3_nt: TGTGCCAGTAGTATACTCTACGAAGCTTTCTTT
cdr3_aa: CASSILYEAFF

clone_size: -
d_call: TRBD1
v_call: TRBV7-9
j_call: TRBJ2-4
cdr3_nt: TGTGCCAGCAGCACAAGACAGGGGGTAGACATTCAGTACTTC
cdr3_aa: CASSTRQGVDIQYF

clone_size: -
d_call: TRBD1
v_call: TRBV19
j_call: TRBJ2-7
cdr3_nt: TGTGCCAGTAGTTCCTCAGGGGGCGCAGATTACGAGCAGTACTTC
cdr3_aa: CASSSSGGADYEQYF

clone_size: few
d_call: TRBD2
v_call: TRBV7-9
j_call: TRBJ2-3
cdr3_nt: TGTGCCAGCAGCTTAGGGGGACTAGTGACAGATACGCAGTATTTT
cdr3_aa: CASSLGGLVTDTQYF

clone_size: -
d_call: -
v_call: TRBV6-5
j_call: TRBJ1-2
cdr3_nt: TGTGCCAGCAGTTTCGATACAGTGCACTATGGCTACACCTTC
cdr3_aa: CASSFDTVHYGYTF

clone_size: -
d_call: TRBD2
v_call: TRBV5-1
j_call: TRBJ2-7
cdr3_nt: TGCGCCAGCAGCTCGGGCCAAAGCGGGAGCATATACGAGCAGTACTTC
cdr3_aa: CASSSGQSGSIYEQYF

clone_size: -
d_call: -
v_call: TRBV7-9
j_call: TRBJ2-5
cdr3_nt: TGTGCCAGCAGCTTCGGCAGGGGAATGGAGACCCAGTACTTC
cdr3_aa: CASSFGRGMETQYF

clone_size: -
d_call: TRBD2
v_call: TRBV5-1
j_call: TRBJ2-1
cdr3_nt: TGCGCCAGCAGCTTGGTACTAGCGGGGAACAATGAGCAGTTCTTC
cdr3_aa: CASSLVLAGNNEQFF

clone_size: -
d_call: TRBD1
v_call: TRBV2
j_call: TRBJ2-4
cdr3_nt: TGTGCCAGGGGGGCAAGTATGCCGGGACAGGGGAGAAACATTCAGTACTTC
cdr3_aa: CARGASMPGQGRNIQYF